The 31 T cell receptor beta chains below were found in one sample sequenced in a study of cytomegalovirus exposure and HLA in healthy donors. A multiplex PCR was run with 60 Vbeta primers and 13 Jbeta primers. Profiled with immunoSEQ multiplex PCR; TCRdb holds only in-frame clones, not every one. Its listing shows approximately 70,000 clones. Material for sequencing was PBMCs. These receptors came from a woman aged 30 to 39 in good health and CMV-seronegative.

The chain carries TRBV2 and TRBJ1-5, with D possibly TRBD1 on 5 matching bases. Germline V lookup: CDR1 SNHLY, CDR2 FYNNEI. The CDR3 is made up of 13 amino acids. V lost 5 bases and J 8 bases, leaving 13 bases between the germline ends. Here the CDR3 reads CASSSSPGEPQHF. The CDR3 nucleotides read TGTGCCAGCAGTTCTTCACCGGGGGAGCCCCAGCATTTT. Supplemented by reference TRBV2 and TRBJ1-5, the full variable domain reads EPEVTQTPSHQVTQMGQEVILRCVPISNHLYFYWYRQILGQKVEFLVSFYNNEISEKSEIFDDQFSVERPDGSNFTLKIRSTKLEDSAMYFCASSSSPGEPQHFGDGTRLSIL.

This rearrangement joins TRBV25-1 to TRBJ1-2, with D unresolved. V was pared by 4 bases and J by 4 bases, with 7 bases between. The CDR3 has 12 amino acids. Germline V gene sequence: CDR1 MGHDK, CDR2 SYGVNS. This chain's CDR3 is CASSGSRYGYTF. CDR3 DNA sequence: TGTGCCAGCAGTGGGAGCCGCTATGGCTACACCTTC.

The chain links TRBV13 to TRBJ2-3, with 10 bases matching TRBD2. CDR1 is PRHDT and CDR2 is FYEKMQ in the germline V gene (reference sequence). Trimming took 3 bases from V and 0 from J; bases not matched to a gene: 9. The CDR3 covers 18 residues. The CDR3 here is CASSFGLGTSVSTDTQYF. CDR3 DNA sequence: TGTGCCAGCAGCTTTGGACTAGGGACTAGCGTGAGCACAGATACGCAGTATTTT.

The gene calls are TRBV4-1 and TRBJ1-1, with a weak D call TRBD1 (6 bases). The CDR3 runs 17 residues. Looked up from germline, CDR1 is MGHRA and CDR2 is YSYEKL. Deletions cut 3 bases from V and 1 base from J, with 18 bases between. The CDR3, as DNA: TGCGCCAGCAGCCATCCCGGCGGCCCACAGGGGAACACTGAAGCTTTCTTT. This sequence encodes CASSHPGGPQGNTEAFF.

This chain links TRBV5-3 with TRBJ2-7, with D possibly matching TRBD1 (6 bases). TRBV5-3 is designated an ORF whose function remains uncertain. This CDR3 comprises 15 residues. The V gene lost 7 bases and the J gene lost 7 bases, with 24 bases spanning the gap. The CDR3 nucleotides are TGTGCCAGACCCACCCCCGCCGGGCCCCAGGGGGAGCAGTACTTC. The encoded protein is CARPTPAGPQGEQYF.

The rearrangement joins TRBV5-1 to TRBJ1-1, with 9 bases aligning to TRBD1. This CDR3 comprises 17 residues. The germline V gene encodes CDR1 SGHRS and CDR2 YFSETQ. With 2 bases clipped from V and 1 base from J, the junction kept 9 bases outside the gene matches. CDR3 DNA: TGCGCCAGCAGCTTTTCCCCAGGACAGGGGAGGAACACTGAAGCTTTCTTT. It encodes CASSFSPGQGRNTEAFF.

V usage is TRBV9 and J usage is TRBJ2-1, with D perhaps TRBD2 (6 bases). V was clipped by 2 bases and J by 5 bases, with 11 bases between them. This CDR3 spans 14 amino acids. CDR1 and CDR2 from the germline V gene are SGDLS and YYNGEE. The CDR3 DNA is TGTGCCAGCAGCGTGGCGGGGTACGACAATGAGCAGTTCTTC. It translates to CASSVAGYDNEQFF.

According to its frequency, this clone is medium-sized. V is TRBV14 and J is TRBJ1-1, with 7 bases fitting TRBD1. This CDR3 contains 16 residues. Germline CDR1 and CDR2: SGHDN and FVKESK. The V gene end was trimmed by 1 base and the J gene end by 1 base; junction bases not matched to a gene: 6. This chain's CDR3 is CASSQGFWTGNTEAFF. The DNA for the CDR3 is TGTGCCAGCAGCCAAGGGTTCTGGACAGGGAACACTGAAGCTTTCTTT.

The rearrangement links TRBV4-3 to TRBJ2-4; TRBD2 agrees at 7 bases. This CDR3 has 18 residues. V dropped 0 bases and J dropped 1; count of bases not matched to a gene: 9. Germline V gene data show CDR1 as LGHNA and CDR2 as YSLEER. CDR3 protein: CASSQDFDWRGAKNIQYF. The CDR3 DNA reads TGCGCCAGCAGCCAAGATTTCGATTGGCGGGGGGCCAAAAACATTCAGTACTTC.

The chain is built from TRBV27 and TRBJ2-5; D may be TRBD2 (6 bases). The CDR3 sequence is 15 residues long. CDR1 is MNHEY and CDR2 is SMNVEV in the germline V gene (reference sequence). With 0 bases removed from V and 4 bases from J, the gap between germline ends came to 12 bases. The CDR3 bases are TGTGCCAGCAGTTTATCGGGGGGACCTCTAGAGACCCAGTACTTC. The encoded protein is CASSLSGGPLETQYF.

The rearrangement uses TRBV19 and TRBJ2-7, with 10 bases that match TRBD1. V trimming: 5 bases; J trimming: 4 bases; junction bases outside the gene matches: 5. CDR3 length equals 14 residues. The germline CDR1 and CDR2 sequences are LNHDA and SQIVND (reference sequence). The CDR3 DNA reads TGTGCCAGTAGTCCGGGGGGACAGGGGTACGAGCAGTACTTC. Translated: CASSPGGQGYEQYF. Filled out from reference TRBV19 and TRBJ2-7, the complete variable domain reads DGGITQSPKYLFRKEGQNVTLSCEQNLNHDAMYWYRQDPGQGLRLIYYSQIVNDFQKGDIAEGYSVSREKKESFPLTVTSAQKNPTAFYLCASSPGGQGYEQYFGPGTRLTVT.

Details on this clone: The identical CDR3 is also encoded by other nucleotide sequences in the sample. V and J are TRBV20-1 and TRBJ2-7; tentative D call: TRBD2 (5 bases). The germline CDR1 and CDR2 sequences are DFQATT and SNEGSKA (reference sequence). The V end lost 6 bases, the J end lost 3 bases, and 9 bases lay between the germline ends. The CDR3 totals 11 residues. CDR3 coding DNA: TGCAGTGCCCCTCGGGGCTACGAGCAGTACTTC. Protein: CSAPRGYEQYF.

This CDR3 reads CASRVAGDTGELFF. The CDR3 DNA follows: TGTGCCAGCAGGGTAGCGGGGGACACCGGGGAGCTGTTTTTT. The V call is TRBV27, the J call TRBJ2-2; 9 bases map to TRBD2. Germline values: CDR1 MNHEY, CDR2 SMNVEV (reference sequence). This CDR3 is 14 amino acids long. Germline trimming cut 6 bases from V and 3 bases from J; bases unmatched to any gene: 2.

The chain has TRBV18 and TRBJ2-5; 10 positions match TRBD2. CDR1 KGHSH and CDR2 LQKENI come from the germline V gene. The CDR3 is 16 residues long. V dropped 0 bases and J dropped 1; count of bases not matched to a gene: 2. The CDR3 loop is CASSPPLAGVQETQYF. The CDR3 nucleotides are TGTGCCAGCTCACCACCTCTAGCGGGGGTCCAAGAGACCCAGTACTTC.

The chain couples TRBV30 to TRBJ2-7; 10 bases match TRBD2. V shed 3 bases and J 4 bases; nucleotides not matched to a gene: 9. The CDR3 runs 15 residues. The germline gives CDR1 GTSNPN, CDR2 SVGIG (reference sequence). Written as DNA, the CDR3 is TGTGCCTGGAGACGGAGGCAGCGGGAGGGATACGAGCAGTACTTC. Its protein is CAWRRRQREGYEQYF.

In DNA form, the CDR3 reads TGTGCCAGCAGAACGGAGCGGCGCGCAGATACGCAGTATTTT. Encoded protein: CASRTERRADTQYF. The V call is TRBV4-2, the J call TRBJ2-3; a weak D match, TRBD2 (5 bases). Germline V gene lookup returns CDR1 LGHNA and CDR2 YNFKEQ. The CDR3 loop spans 14 amino acids. V was pared by 6 bases and J by 4 bases, with 14 bases between.

This chain uses TRBV9 with TRBJ1-1; the D gene is possibly TRBD1 (6 bases). Between the trimmed V and J ends, which lost 4 bases and 6 bases, there was a span of 16 bases. In germline, CDR1 is SGDLS, CDR2 YYNGEE. The CDR3 spans 14 residues. Here the CDR3 DNA reads TGTGCCAGCAGCCCCTGGACAGCTGGGGCTGAAGCTTTCTTT. Its translation: CASSPWTAGAEAFF.

This chain joins TRBV18 and TRBJ1-1, with 9 bases identical to TRBD1. Germline V gives CDR1 KGHSH, CDR2 LQKENI. The CDR3 length is 15 residues. Trimming cost V 2 bases and J 1 base; bases outside gene matches: 2. This chain's CDR3 is CASSPVGQGNTEAFF. In DNA form, the CDR3 reads TGTGCCAGCTCACCAGTGGGACAGGGGAACACTGAAGCTTTCTTT.

This chain links TRBV29-1 with TRBJ2-1; 9 nucleotides match TRBD1. V shed 8 bases and J 7 bases; nucleotides not matched to a gene: 6. CDR1 and CDR2 from the germline V gene are SQVTM and ANQGSEA. This CDR3 is 12 amino acids long. The CDR3 DNA reads TGCAGCATGGGACAGGGAGGAAATGAGCAGTTCTTC. Amino acids: CSMGQGGNEQFF.

This rearrangement joins TRBV6-1 to TRBJ1-5, with D maybe TRBD1 (5 bases). V dropped 1 base and J dropped 5 bases, with 9 bases sitting between them. The V gene's germline CDR1 is MNHNS and CDR2 SASEGT. This CDR3 is built from 14 residues. CDR3 amino acids: CASSEGGGDQPQHF. The CDR3 coding sequence is TGTGCCAGCAGTGAAGGCGGGGGAGATCAGCCCCAGCATTTT.

The genes are TRBV6-1 and TRBJ2-7; D perhaps matches TRBD2 (6 bases). The germline V gene has CDR1 MNHNS and CDR2 SASEGT. Deletions cut 3 bases from V and 3 bases from J, with 18 bases between. The CDR3 loop spans 16 amino acids. CDR3: CASSDAGRSGFYEQYF. The CDR3 DNA follows: TGTGCCAGCAGTGACGCGGGGCGCAGCGGATTCTACGAGCAGTACTTC.

The V call is TRBV5-4, the J call TRBJ1-2; 8 positions match TRBD1. Germline V lookup: CDR1 SGHNT, CDR2 YYREEE (reference sequence). Losses at the gene ends were 3 bases for V and 3 bases for J; bases not matched to a gene: 1. The CDR3 sequence is 13 residues long. The CDR3 is CASSSDRDYGYTF. As DNA, the CDR3 is TGTGCCAGCAGCTCGGACAGGGACTATGGCTACACCTTC.

V and J are TRBV29-1 and TRBJ1-5, with D perhaps TRBD1 (6 bases). Germline assignment: CDR1 SQVTM and CDR2 ANQGSEA. The CDR3 sequence is 13 residues long. Trimming left V 4 bases short and J 0 bases short, with 7 bases between. CDR3: CSVGTDSNQPQHF. In DNA form, the CDR3 reads TGCAGCGTTGGGACAGATAGCAATCAGCCCCAGCATTTT.

The chain joins TRBV27 to TRBJ2-1; 13 bases are shared with TRBD2. V was clipped by 1 base and J by 0 bases; unmatched bases: 3. Germline lookup yields CDR1 MNHEY and CDR2 SMNVEV (reference sequence). This CDR3 has 18 amino acids. The CDR3 protein is CASSLWGLAGFSYNEQFF. DNA of the CDR3: TGTGCCAGCAGTTTATGGGGACTAGCGGGATTCTCCTACAATGAGCAGTTCTTC.

The chain employs TRBV29-1 and TRBJ2-7, with 11 positions matching TRBD1. This CDR3 contains 15 residues. Germline V gives CDR1 SQVTM, CDR2 ANQGSEA. V trimming: 0 bases; J trimming: 3 bases; junction bases outside the gene matches: 4. DNA of the CDR3: TGCAGCGTTGAAGATCAGGGACAGGGGGACTACGAGCAGTACTTC. Protein product: CSVEDQGQGDYEQYF.

This chain uses TRBV27 with TRBJ2-5, with a weak D call TRBD2 (5 bases). V was shortened by 6 bases and J by 4 bases, with 18 bases between the two germline ends. This CDR3 is 15 amino acids long. Germline values: CDR1 MNHEY, CDR2 SMNVEV (reference sequence). The CDR3 sequence: CASSTSSRDGETQYF. CDR3 DNA: TGTGCCAGCAGCACCTCCTCCCGGGATGGAGAGACCCAGTACTTC.

The genes are TRBV4-1 and TRBJ1-1; D unclear. Germline values: CDR1 MGHRA, CDR2 YSYEKL. V shed 0 bases and J shed 0 bases, with 8 bases lying between them. The CDR3 runs to 15 residues. CDR3 protein: CASSQDRSLNTEAFF. As DNA, the CDR3 is TGCGCCAGCAGCCAAGATCGGTCCTTGAACACTGAAGCTTTCTTT.

The chain links TRBV4-1 to TRBJ1-1; the D gene is possibly TRBD1 (6 bases). CDR3 length: 16 residues. The germline V gene has CDR1 MGHRA and CDR2 YSYEKL. V was clipped by 0 bases and J by 6 bases, with 17 bases between them. The CDR3: CASSQDEGQILPEAFF. CDR3 nucleotides: TGCGCCAGCAGCCAAGATGAGGGACAAATTTTGCCTGAAGCTTTCTTT.

The V call is TRBV28, the J call TRBJ2-1; 8 bases map to TRBD2. There are 16 residues in the CDR3. V gave up 5 bases and J gave up 8 bases; unmatched junction bases: 14. Germline CDR1 and CDR2: MDHEN and SYDVKM. The chain's CDR3 is CASSPPTGGSRYEQFF. The CDR3 DNA sequence: TGTGCCAGCAGTCCTCCTACGGGGGGGAGTAGGTATGAGCAGTTCTTC.

The chain joins TRBV27 to TRBJ1-4; D gene uncertain. The germline V gene encodes CDR1 MNHEY and CDR2 SMNVEV (reference sequence). This CDR3 is 15 amino acids long. The ends were cut back, 4 bases at V and 0 bases at J, with 9 bases in the middle. Written as DNA, the CDR3 is TGTGCCAGCAGTTCTCTCTCTGCAACTAATGAAAAACTGTTTTTT. As protein: CASSSLSATNEKLFF.

V usage is TRBV29-1 and J usage is TRBJ1-1, with TRBD1 matching 10 bases. This CDR3 spans 16 amino acids. The germline gives CDR1 SQVTM, CDR2 ANQGSEA. V gave up 4 bases and J gave up 6 bases; unmatched junction bases: 14. CDR3 nucleotides: TGCAGCGTTGTCAGGGACAGGGGATGGGAAGGCCCTGAAGCTTTCTTT. It codes for CSVVRDRGWEGPEAFF.